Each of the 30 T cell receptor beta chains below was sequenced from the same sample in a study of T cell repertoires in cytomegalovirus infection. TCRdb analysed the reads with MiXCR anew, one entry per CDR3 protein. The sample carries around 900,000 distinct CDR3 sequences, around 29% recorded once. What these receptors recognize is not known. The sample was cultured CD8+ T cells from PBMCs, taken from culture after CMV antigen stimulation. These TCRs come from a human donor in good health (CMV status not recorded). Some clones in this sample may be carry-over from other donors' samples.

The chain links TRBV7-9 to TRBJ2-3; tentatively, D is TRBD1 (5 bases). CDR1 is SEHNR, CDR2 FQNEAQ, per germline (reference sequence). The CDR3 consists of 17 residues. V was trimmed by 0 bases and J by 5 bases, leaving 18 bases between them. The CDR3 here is CASSLAKDISQEDTQYF. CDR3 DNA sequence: TGTGCCAGCAGCTTAGCGAAGGACATTTCCCAGGAAGATACGCAGTATTTT.

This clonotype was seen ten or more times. CDR3 in DNA: TGTGCCAGCAACCATGGACAGGGAACCACTGAAGCTTTCTTT. It is translated as CASNHGQGTTEAFF. The chain links TRBV7-2 to TRBJ1-1; 8 positions agree with TRBD1. CDR1 is SGHTA, CDR2 FQGNSA, per germline. V lost 7 bases, J lost 4 bases, and 8 bases stayed unmatched. The CDR3 is made up of 14 amino acids.

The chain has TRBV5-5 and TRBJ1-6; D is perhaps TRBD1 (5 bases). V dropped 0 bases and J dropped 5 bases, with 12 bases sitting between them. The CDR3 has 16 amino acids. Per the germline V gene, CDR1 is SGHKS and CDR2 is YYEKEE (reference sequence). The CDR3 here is CASSLVPQGHNSPLHF. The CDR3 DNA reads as TGTGCCAGCAGCTTGGTTCCCCAGGGCCATAATTCACCCCTCCACTTT.

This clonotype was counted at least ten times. DNA for the CDR3: TGTGCCAGCAGCTACAGGCTCCTATACTCTGGAAACACCATATATTTT. It translates to CASSYRLLYSGNTIYF. The chain joins TRBV5-6 to TRBJ1-3, with a tentative D call TRBD1 (5 bases). V lost 3 bases to trimming and J lost 0 bases, with 13 bases between them. CDR3 size: 16 residues. Per the germline V gene, CDR1 is SGHDT and CDR2 is YYEEEE.

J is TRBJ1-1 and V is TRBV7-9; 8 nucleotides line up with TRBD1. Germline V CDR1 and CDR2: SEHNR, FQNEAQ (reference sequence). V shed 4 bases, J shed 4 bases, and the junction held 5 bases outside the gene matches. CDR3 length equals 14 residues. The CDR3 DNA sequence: TGTGCCAGCAGCTCGACAGGGGAGGTCACTGAAGCTTTCTTT. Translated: CASSSTGEVTEAFF.

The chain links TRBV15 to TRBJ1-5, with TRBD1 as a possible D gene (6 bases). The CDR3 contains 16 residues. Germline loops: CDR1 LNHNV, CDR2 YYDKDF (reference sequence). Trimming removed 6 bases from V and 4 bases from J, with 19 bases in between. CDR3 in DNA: TGTGCCACCAGGATGACAGGTTCGGGGTCTAATCAGCCCCAGCATTTT. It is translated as CATRMTGSGSNQPQHF.

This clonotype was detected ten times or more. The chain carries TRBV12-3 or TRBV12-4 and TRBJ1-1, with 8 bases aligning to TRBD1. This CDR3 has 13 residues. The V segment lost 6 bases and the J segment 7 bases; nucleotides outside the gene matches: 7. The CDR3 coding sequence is TGTGCCAGCAGCCCCAGGGGGCTTATTGAAGCTTTCTTT. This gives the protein CASSPRGLIEAFF.

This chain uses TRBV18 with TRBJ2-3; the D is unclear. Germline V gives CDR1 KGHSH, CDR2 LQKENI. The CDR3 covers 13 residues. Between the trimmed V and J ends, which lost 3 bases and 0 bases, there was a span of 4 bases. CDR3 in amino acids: CASSPKSTDTQYF. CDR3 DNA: TGTGCCAGCTCACCGAAGAGCACAGATACGCAGTATTTT.

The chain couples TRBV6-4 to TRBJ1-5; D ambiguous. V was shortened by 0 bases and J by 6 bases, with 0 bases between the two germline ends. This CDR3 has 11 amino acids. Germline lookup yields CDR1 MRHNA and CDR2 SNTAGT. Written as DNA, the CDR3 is TGTGCCAGCAGTGACTCTCAGCCCCAGCATTTT. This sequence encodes CASSDSQPQHF.

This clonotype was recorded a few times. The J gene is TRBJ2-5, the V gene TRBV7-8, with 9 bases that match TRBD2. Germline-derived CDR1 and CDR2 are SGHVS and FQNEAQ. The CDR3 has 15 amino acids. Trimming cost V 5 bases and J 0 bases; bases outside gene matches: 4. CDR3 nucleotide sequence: TGTGCCAGCAGCCCTAGCGGGGAGTACCAAGAGACCCAGTACTTC. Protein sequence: CASSPSGEYQETQYF.

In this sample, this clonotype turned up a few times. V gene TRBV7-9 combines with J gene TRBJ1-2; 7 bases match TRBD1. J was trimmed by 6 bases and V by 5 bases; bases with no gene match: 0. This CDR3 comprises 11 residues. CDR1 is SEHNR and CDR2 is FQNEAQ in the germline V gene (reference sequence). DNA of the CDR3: TGTGCCAGCAGCGACAGGGATGGCTACACCTTC. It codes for CASSDRDGYTF.

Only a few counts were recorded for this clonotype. The CDR3 DNA is TGTGCCAGCAGCCAAGCACCGGGACAGGGGATCTACGAGCAGTACTTC. Its protein is CASSQAPGQGIYEQYF. This rearrangement joins TRBV14 to TRBJ2-7; 10 bases align to TRBD1. This CDR3 region has 16 residues. Germline V gives CDR1 SGHDN, CDR2 FVKESK. After removal of 1 base from V and 3 bases from J, the junction contained 6 bases not matched to a gene.

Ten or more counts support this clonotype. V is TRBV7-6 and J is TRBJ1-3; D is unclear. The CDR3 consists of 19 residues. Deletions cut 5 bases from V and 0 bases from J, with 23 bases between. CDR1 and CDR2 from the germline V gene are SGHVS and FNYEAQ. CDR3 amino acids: CASSPSNIITVHSGNTIYF. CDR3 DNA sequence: TGTGCCAGCAGCCCATCCAACATAATCACGGTCCACTCTGGAAACACCATATATTTT.

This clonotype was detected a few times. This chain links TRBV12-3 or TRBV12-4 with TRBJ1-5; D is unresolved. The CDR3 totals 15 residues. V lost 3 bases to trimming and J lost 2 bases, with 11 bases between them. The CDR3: CASSLSLQGNQPQHF. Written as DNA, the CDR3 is TGTGCCAGCAGTTTGAGTCTTCAGGGCAATCAGCCCCAGCATTTT.

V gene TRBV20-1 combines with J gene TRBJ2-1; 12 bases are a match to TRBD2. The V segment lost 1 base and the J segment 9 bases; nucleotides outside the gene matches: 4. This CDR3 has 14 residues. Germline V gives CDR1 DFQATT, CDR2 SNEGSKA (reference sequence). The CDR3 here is CSARGTSGVSEQFF. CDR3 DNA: TGCAGTGCTAGAGGGACTAGCGGGGTGAGTGAGCAGTTCTTC.

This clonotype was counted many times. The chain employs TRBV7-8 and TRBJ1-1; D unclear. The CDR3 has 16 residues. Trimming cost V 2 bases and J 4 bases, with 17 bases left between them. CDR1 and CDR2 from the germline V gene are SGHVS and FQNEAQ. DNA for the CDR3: TGTGCCAGCAGCTTATCGGGGTTGGGTAGTAGCACTGAAGCTTTCTTT. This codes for CASSLSGLGSSTEAFF.

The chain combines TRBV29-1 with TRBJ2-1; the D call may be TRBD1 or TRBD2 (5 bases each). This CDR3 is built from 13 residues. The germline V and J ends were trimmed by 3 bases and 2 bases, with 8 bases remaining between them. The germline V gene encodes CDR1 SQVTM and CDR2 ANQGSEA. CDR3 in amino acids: CSVEGPTYNEQFF. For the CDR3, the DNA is TGCAGCGTTGAGGGACCTACCTACAATGAGCAGTTCTTC.

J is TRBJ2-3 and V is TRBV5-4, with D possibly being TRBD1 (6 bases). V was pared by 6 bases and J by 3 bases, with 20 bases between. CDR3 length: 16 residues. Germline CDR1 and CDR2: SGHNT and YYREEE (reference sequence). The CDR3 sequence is CASTPGQLRGTDTQYF. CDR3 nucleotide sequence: TGTGCCAGCACCCCGGGACAACTGAGGGGTACAGATACGCAGTATTTT.

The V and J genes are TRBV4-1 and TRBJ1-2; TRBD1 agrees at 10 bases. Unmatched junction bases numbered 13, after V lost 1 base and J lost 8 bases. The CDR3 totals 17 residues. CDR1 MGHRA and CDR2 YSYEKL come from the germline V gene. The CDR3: CASSQGALGQGSYGYTF. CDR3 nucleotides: TGCGCCAGCAGCCAAGGGGCTCTGGGACAGGGGTCCTACGGCTACACCTTC.

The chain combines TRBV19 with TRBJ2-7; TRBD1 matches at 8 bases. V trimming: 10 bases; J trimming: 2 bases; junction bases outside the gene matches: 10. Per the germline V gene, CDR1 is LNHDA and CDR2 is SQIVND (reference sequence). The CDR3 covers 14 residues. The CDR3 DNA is TGTGCCACAACCCCCGGACAGGGTGCCTACGAGCAGTACTTC. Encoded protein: CATTPGQGAYEQYF.

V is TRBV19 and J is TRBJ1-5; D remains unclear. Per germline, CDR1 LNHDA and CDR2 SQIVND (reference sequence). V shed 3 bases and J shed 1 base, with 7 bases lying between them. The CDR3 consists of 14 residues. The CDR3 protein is CASSMGMSNQPQHF. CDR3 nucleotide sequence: TGTGCCAGTAGTATGGGCATGAGCAATCAGCCCCAGCATTTT.

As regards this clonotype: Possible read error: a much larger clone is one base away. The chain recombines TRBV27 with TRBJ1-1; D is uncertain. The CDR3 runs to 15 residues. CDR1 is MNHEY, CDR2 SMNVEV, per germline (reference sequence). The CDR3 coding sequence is TGTACCAGCAGTCCCCTAGAGGGTGCCCTAGGAGAAGCTTTCTTT. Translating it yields CTSSPLEGALGEAFF.

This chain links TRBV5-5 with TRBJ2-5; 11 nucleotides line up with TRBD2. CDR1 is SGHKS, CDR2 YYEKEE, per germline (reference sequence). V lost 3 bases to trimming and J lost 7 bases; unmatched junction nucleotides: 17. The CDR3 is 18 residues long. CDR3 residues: CASSSTALAGGHRGTQYF. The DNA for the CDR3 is TGTGCCAGCAGCTCCACCGCTCTAGCGGGGGGCCACCGGGGGACCCAGTACTTC.

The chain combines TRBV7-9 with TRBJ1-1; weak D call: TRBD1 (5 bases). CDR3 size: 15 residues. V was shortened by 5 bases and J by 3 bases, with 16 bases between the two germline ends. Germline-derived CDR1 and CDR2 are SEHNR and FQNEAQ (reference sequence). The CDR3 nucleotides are TGTGCCAGCAGCCCGAAGACAGCCTTCTACACTGAAGCTTTCTTT. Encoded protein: CASSPKTAFYTEAFF.

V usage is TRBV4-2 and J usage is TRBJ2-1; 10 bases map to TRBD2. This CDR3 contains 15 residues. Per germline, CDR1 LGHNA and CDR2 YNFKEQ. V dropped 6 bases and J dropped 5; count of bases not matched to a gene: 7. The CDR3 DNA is TGTGCCAGCAGAACCAGCGGGGGGGCAGACAATGAGCAGTTCTTC. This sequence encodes CASRTSGGADNEQFF.

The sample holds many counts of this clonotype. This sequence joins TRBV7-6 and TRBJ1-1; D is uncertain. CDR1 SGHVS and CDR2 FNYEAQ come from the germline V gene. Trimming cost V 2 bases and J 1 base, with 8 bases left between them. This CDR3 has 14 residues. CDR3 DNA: TGTGCCAGCAGCTTATTCGGGGAGAACACTGAAGCTTTCTTT. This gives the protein CASSLFGENTEAFF.

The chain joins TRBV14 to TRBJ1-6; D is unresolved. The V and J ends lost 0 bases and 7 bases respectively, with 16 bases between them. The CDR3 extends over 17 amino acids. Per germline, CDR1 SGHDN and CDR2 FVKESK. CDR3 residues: CASSQEDLRSQNSPLHF. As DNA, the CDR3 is TGTGCCAGCAGCCAAGAAGACCTTAGGTCCCAAAATTCACCCCTCCACTTT.

The CDR3 DNA sequence: TGCAGTGTCGCCGGGGGGGCCGAAGAGACCCAGTACTTC. This codes for CSVAGGAEETQYF. The rearrangement links TRBV20-1 to TRBJ2-5, with 8 bases matching TRBD2. With V trimmed by 7 bases and J by 3 bases, 7 bases remained unmatched. This CDR3 region has 13 residues. Germline CDR1 DFQATT, CDR2 SNEGSKA (reference sequence).

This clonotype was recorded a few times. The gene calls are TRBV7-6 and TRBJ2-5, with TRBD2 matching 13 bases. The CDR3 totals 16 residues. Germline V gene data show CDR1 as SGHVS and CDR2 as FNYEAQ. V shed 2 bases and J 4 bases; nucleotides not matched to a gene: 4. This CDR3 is CASSLTSGGARETQYF. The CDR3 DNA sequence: TGTGCCAGCAGCTTAACTAGCGGGGGGGCCCGAGAGACCCAGTACTTC.

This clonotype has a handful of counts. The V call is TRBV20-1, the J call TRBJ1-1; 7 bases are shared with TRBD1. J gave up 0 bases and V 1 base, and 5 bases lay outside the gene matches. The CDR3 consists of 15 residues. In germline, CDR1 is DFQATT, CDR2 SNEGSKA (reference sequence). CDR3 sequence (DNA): TGCAGTGCTAGAGCTACGGACAGGATGAACACTGAAGCTTTCTTT. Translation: CSARATDRMNTEAFF.